The 18 T cell receptor beta chains reported below all come from one sample, sequenced in a study of T-cell memory formation after mild COVID-19. TCRdb reprocessed the 5' RACE reads via MiXCR and lists one record per CDR3 protein. The sample comprises a few hundred thousand distinct CDR3 sequences, around 28% of which are singletons, and less than 15% rests with the top ten. The sequencing input was PBMCs or a T cell subset sorted from them (not recorded which). Receptor source: an adult woman who had mild COVID-19 (a few samples of this study predate the infection). Cell type and time point are not known.

Only a few counts were recorded for this clonotype. CDR3 protein: CASSRIRGTGHYEQYF. CDR3 DNA sequence: TGTGCCAGCAGTCGTATTCGAGGGACAGGACACTACGAGCAGTACTTC. The J gene is TRBJ2-7, the V gene TRBV2; 8 positions match TRBD1. This CDR3 region has 16 residues. Germline assignment: CDR1 SNHLY and CDR2 FYNNEI. V lost 5 bases and J lost 3; bases outside the gene matches: 12.

This clonotype came up once. The chain couples TRBV6-5 to TRBJ2-2; D assignment may be TRBD1 or TRBD2 (5 bases each). The germline V and J ends were trimmed by 7 bases and 1 base, with 13 bases remaining between them. In germline, CDR1 is MNHEY, CDR2 SVGAGI. The CDR3 consists of 15 residues. The CDR3: CASNPGPQNTGELFF. CDR3 nucleotides: TGTGCCAGCAATCCGGGACCCCAGAACACCGGGGAGCTGTTTTTT.

A single count supports this clonotype. This sequence joins TRBV12-3 or TRBV12-4 and TRBJ2-7, with unresolved D. This CDR3 spans 12 amino acids. Trimming removed 5 bases at V and 4 bases at J, with 9 bases between. In DNA form, the CDR3 reads TGTGCCAGCAGTACGGACCATTACGAGCAGTACTTC. Protein sequence: CASSTDHYEQYF.

This clonotype turned up a few times. The gene calls are TRBV25-1 and TRBJ2-7; D may be TRBD1 (5 bases). Germline CDR1 reads MGHDK; CDR2 reads SYGVNS. The CDR3 has 18 amino acids. The ends were cut back, 4 bases at V and 0 bases at J, with 22 bases in the middle. The CDR3: CASSATPIDSVSSYEQYF. The CDR3 nucleotides read TGTGCCAGCAGTGCGACTCCGATCGACAGTGTCAGCTCCTACGAGCAGTACTTC.

This clonotype appeared a few times. The chain uses TRBV24-1 and TRBJ2-3; D is uncertain. Germline CDR1 KGHDR, CDR2 SFDVKD. The CDR3 is 14 residues long. Between the trimmed V and J ends, which lost 5 bases and 2 bases, there was a span of 10 bases. The DNA of the CDR3 is TGTGCCACCAGTGGAAGCGATCCCACAGATACGCAGTATTTT. Its translation is CATSGSDPTDTQYF.

This clonotype was observed a handful of times. The chain is built from TRBV5-1 and TRBJ2-2; 9 nucleotides line up with TRBD1. This CDR3 spans 15 amino acids. V trimming: 5 bases; J trimming: 1 base; junction bases outside the gene matches: 3. Germline-derived CDR1 and CDR2 are SGHRS and YFSETQ. The DNA for the CDR3 is TGCGCCAGCAGACCGGGACAGGGGAACACCGGGGAGCTGTTTTTT. Translating it yields CASRPGQGNTGELFF. The full variable domain, rest sourced from reference TRBV5-1 and TRBJ2-2, is KAGVTQTPRYLIKTRGQQVTLSCSPISGHRSVSWYQQTPGQGLQFLFEYFSETQRNKGNFPGRFSGRQFSNSRSEMNVSTLELGDSALYLCASRPGQGNTGELFFGEGSRLTVL.

This clonotype was seen repeatedly, ten times or more. The chain has TRBV6-1 and TRBJ1-2, with 9 bases matching TRBD1. Trimming removed 8 bases from V and 4 bases from J; junction bases left unmatched: 5. This CDR3 has 13 amino acids. The V gene's germline CDR1 is MNHNS and CDR2 SASEGT. The CDR3 here is CASRTTGGYGYTF. As DNA, the CDR3 is TGTGCCAGCCGGACGACAGGGGGCTATGGCTACACCTTC.

This clonotype has just a few counts. This chain uses TRBV7-9 with TRBJ2-1, with D possibly matching TRBD2 (7 bases). Germline CDR1 SEHNR, CDR2 FQNEAQ (reference sequence). The CDR3 consists of 15 residues. V dropped 8 bases and J dropped 6 bases, with 20 bases sitting between them. The CDR3 region is CASLLGAGASNEQFF. Here the CDR3 DNA reads TGTGCCAGCCTCCTTGGGGCGGGGGCCTCCAATGAGCAGTTCTTC.

The chain joins TRBV30 to TRBJ2-1; D may correspond to TRBD1 or TRBD2 (5 bases each). The CDR3 covers 15 residues. From germline, CDR1 is GTSNPN and CDR2 SVGIG (reference sequence). Trimming removed 1 base from V and 7 bases from J, with 17 bases in between. CDR3 amino acids: CAWSGGGDPRNEQFF. The CDR3 DNA reads TGTGCCTGGAGTGGGGGTGGGGACCCTAGAAATGAGCAGTTCTTC.

The chain carries TRBV9 and TRBJ2-7; 10 bases align to TRBD2. Germline V gives CDR1 SGDLS, CDR2 YYNGEE. J gave up 0 bases and V 3 bases, and 3 bases lay outside the gene matches. The CDR3 is 15 residues long. CDR3 DNA sequence: TGTGCCAGCAGCGCACTAGCGGGACCCTCCTACGAGCAGTACTTC. Encoded protein: CASSALAGPSYEQYF.

This clonotype was seen many times. Its ends do not fully match the called genes, so a read error is possible. CDR3 in DNA: TGCGCCAGCAGGTTGGGACTCCGGGAGCAGTTCTTC. This sequence encodes CASRLGLREQFF. J is TRBJ2-1 and V is TRBV5-1; D is perhaps TRBD2 (6 bases). CDR1 SGHRS and CDR2 YFSETQ come from the germline V gene. The CDR3 covers 12 residues. The full variable domain, its missing parts supplied by reference TRBV5-1 and TRBJ2-1, is KAGVTQTPRYLIKTRGQQVTLSCSPISGHRSVSWYQQTPGQGLQFLFEYFSETQRNKGNFPGRFSGRQFSNSRSEMNVSTLELGDSALYLCASRLGLREQFFGPGTRLTVL.

In its sample, this clonotype was seen a few times. The chain is built from TRBV7-9 and TRBJ2-3, with 8 bases lining up with TRBD2. From germline, CDR1 is SEHNR and CDR2 FQNEAQ (reference sequence). This CDR3 has 14 amino acids. V shed 7 bases, J shed 0 bases, and the junction held 3 bases outside the gene matches. The CDR3 loop is CASIASGSTDTQYF. The CDR3 coding sequence is TGTGCCAGCATAGCTAGCGGGAGCACAGATACGCAGTATTTT.

J is TRBJ1-2 and V is TRBV29-1; D not resolved. The V gene lost 4 bases and the J gene lost 5 bases, with 5 bases spanning the gap. CDR1 and CDR2 from the germline V gene are SQVTM and ANQGSEA. The CDR3 is 10 residues long. This CDR3 reads CSVGQYGYTF. The CDR3, as DNA: TGCAGCGTTGGGCAGTATGGCTACACCTTC.

The chain uses TRBV6-5 and TRBJ2-7, with D unresolved. V dropped 6 bases and J dropped 4 bases, with 16 bases sitting between them. The germline CDR1 and CDR2 sequences are MNHEY and SVGAGI. CDR3 size: 14 residues. The CDR3 sequence is CASRRRQWPYEQYF. The DNA of the CDR3 is TGTGCCAGCAGGCGGCGGCAATGGCCTTACGAGCAGTACTTC.

This clonotype was found once. The chain has TRBV4-3 and TRBJ2-1, with TRBD1 as a possible D gene (5 bases). Per the germline V gene, CDR1 is LGHNA and CDR2 is YSLEER. This CDR3 contains 18 residues. V shed 2 bases and J shed 0 bases, with 17 bases lying between them. The CDR3 region has the DNA TGCGCCAGCAGCCAAAGGGGTGGACACGGAGACTCCTACAATGAGCAGTTCTTC. It codes for CASSQRGGHGDSYNEQFF.

This clonotype appeared a few times. The V call is TRBV3-1, the J call TRBJ1-1; TRBD1 might be the D (6 bases). V was cut by 5 bases and J by 10 bases, with 14 bases left in between. The CDR3 extends over 12 amino acids. Germline lookup yields CDR1 LGHDT and CDR2 YNNKEL (reference sequence). The CDR3 region is CASSDNREAAFF. The CDR3, as DNA: TGTGCCAGCAGCGATAACAGGGAGGCAGCTTTCTTT.

The chain is built from TRBV27 and TRBJ1-4; D gene ambiguous. The CDR3 runs to 13 residues. From germline, CDR1 is MNHEY and CDR2 SMNVEV (reference sequence). Trimming took 4 bases from V and 7 from J, leaving 10 bases between them. The CDR3 DNA reads as TGTGCCAGCAGTTACAATTTCGGTGAAAAACTGTTTTTT. Protein product: CASSYNFGEKLFF.

This clonotype was seen only a few times. V is TRBV6-1 and J is TRBJ2-2, with D unclear. Trimming removed 0 bases from V and 5 bases from J, with 13 bases in between. Germline V lookup: CDR1 MNHNS, CDR2 SASEGT. CDR3 size: 16 residues. CDR3 residues: CASSEALGRWTGELFF. In DNA form, the CDR3 reads TGTGCCAGCAGTGAAGCATTAGGGCGTTGGACCGGGGAGCTGTTTTTT.